The rows below give T cell receptor beta chains drawn from one sample of a study of T-cell reconstitution after alpha-beta-depleted transplantation in children. TCRdb passed the PCR reads through MiXCR, listing each CDR3 protein once. Seen here are some 500,000 distinct CDR3 sequences, about a sixth observed once, and the top ten hold around 3.3%. The material sequenced was PBMCs from the stem cell graft donor, taken from the stem cell graft. Every receptor here comes from a human donor who donated a stem cell graft to a child with acute lymphoblastic leukemia. Each CDR3 is given with its conserved first and last residue. D genes are given only for firm matches. Only some rows state a clone size, as once, few, many or a class for expanded clones.

J gene: TRBJ2-7; CDR3 length: 13; clone size: -; V gene: TRBV5-1; D gene: TRBD2; CDR3 protein: CASSLGLAREQYF; CDR3 DNA: TGCGCCAGCAGCTTAGGACTAGCGCGGGAGCAGTACTTC
J gene: TRBJ2-4; CDR3 length: 21; clone size: -; V gene: TRBV6-2/TRBV6-3; D gene: -; CDR3 protein: CASSRWPPGRGRDGAKNIQYF; CDR3 DNA: TGTGCCAGCAGCCGCTGGCCCCCGGGCAGGGGGAGGGATGGAGCCAAAAACATTCAGTACTTC
J gene: TRBJ2-5; CDR3 length: 16; clone size: few; V gene: TRBV6-5; D gene: -; CDR3 protein: CASSYGFQGWGETQYF; CDR3 DNA: TGTGCCAGCAGTTACGGGTTTCAGGGGTGGGGAGAGACCCAGTACTTC
J gene: TRBJ2-4; CDR3 length: 12; clone size: few; V gene: TRBV24-1; D gene: -; CDR3 protein: CATPGPENIQYF; CDR3 DNA: TGTGCCACCCCAGGGCCAGAAAACATTCAGTACTTC
J gene: TRBJ1-1; CDR3 length: 17; clone size: -; V gene: TRBV3-1; D gene: -; CDR3 protein: CASSQDPRQGWDTEAFF; CDR3 DNA: TGTGCCAGCAGCCAAGATCCCCGTCAGGGTTGGGACACTGAAGCTTTCTTT
J gene: TRBJ2-1; CDR3 length: 13; clone size: -; V gene: TRBV5-1; D gene: TRBD2; CDR3 protein: CASSLSGGSEQFF; CDR3 DNA: TGCGCCAGCAGCCTGAGTGGCGGGAGTGAGCAGTTCTTC
J gene: TRBJ1-6; CDR3 length: 15; clone size: -; V gene: TRBV3-1; D gene: TRBD1; CDR3 protein: CASSQDQGARSPLHF; CDR3 DNA: TGTGCCAGCAGCCAAGATCAGGGGGCAAGATCACCCCTCCACTTT
J gene: TRBJ2-7; CDR3 length: 16; clone size: few; V gene: TRBV7-9; D gene: -; CDR3 protein: CASSPRQTGRTYEQYF; CDR3 DNA: TGTGCCAGCAGCCCAAGGCAGACTGGACGAACCTACGAGCAGTACTTC
J gene: TRBJ2-7; CDR3 length: 14; clone size: -; V gene: TRBV6-1; D gene: TRBD1; CDR3 protein: CASSEWDSSYEQYF; CDR3 DNA: TGTGCCAGCAGTGAATGGGACAGCTCCTACGAGCAGTACTTC
J gene: TRBJ2-7; CDR3 length: 15; clone size: few; V gene: TRBV7-8; D gene: TRBD1; CDR3 protein: CASSSTQDRVHEQYF; CDR3 DNA: TGTGCCAGCAGCTCGACGCAGGACAGGGTGCACGAGCAGTACTTC
J gene: TRBJ2-3; CDR3 length: 15; clone size: -; V gene: TRBV9; D gene: -; CDR3 protein: CASSQQWVSTDTQYF; CDR3 DNA: TGTGCCAGCAGCCAGCAGTGGGTTAGCACAGATACGCAGTATTTT
J gene: TRBJ2-1; CDR3 length: 17; clone size: -; V gene: TRBV15; D gene: -; CDR3 protein: CATSRESGQSSYNEQFF; CDR3 DNA: TGTGCCACCAGCAGAGAGTCTGGACAGAGCTCCTACAATGAGCAGTTCTTC
J gene: TRBJ2-7; CDR3 length: 15; clone size: few; V gene: TRBV5-6; D gene: -; CDR3 protein: CASRPSAGHPYEQYF; CDR3 DNA: TGTGCCAGCAGGCCGAGTGCTGGACATCCCTACGAGCAGTACTTC
J gene: TRBJ1-1; CDR3 length: 14; clone size: -; V gene: TRBV4-1; D gene: -; CDR3 protein: CASSQEAGLAEAFF; CDR3 DNA: TGCGCCAGCAGCCAAGAGGCTGGGTTGGCTGAAGCTTTCTTT
J gene: TRBJ2-5; CDR3 length: 16; clone size: -; V gene: TRBV21-1; D gene: -; CDR3 protein: CASSKALWRLQETQYF; CDR3 DNA: TGTGCCAGCAGCAAAGCGCTTTGGAGGCTTCAGGAGACCCAGTACTTC
J gene: TRBJ1-1; CDR3 length: 15; clone size: -; V gene: TRBV5-1; D gene: -; CDR3 protein: CASSLDARANTEAFF; CDR3 DNA: TGCGCCAGCAGCTTGGATGCCAGGGCGAACACTGAAGCTTTCTTT
J gene: TRBJ2-5; CDR3 length: 15; clone size: few; V gene: TRBV6-5; D gene: TRBD1; CDR3 protein: CASSYGQGVLETQYF; CDR3 DNA: TGTGCCAGCAGTTACGGACAGGGGGTCTTAGAGACCCAGTACTTC
J gene: TRBJ2-7; CDR3 length: 15; clone size: few; V gene: TRBV20-1; D gene: TRBD2; CDR3 protein: CSAKLAATKYYEQYF; CDR3 DNA: TGCAGTGCTAAACTAGCGGCCACTAAATACTACGAGCAGTACTTC
J gene: TRBJ1-5; CDR3 length: 17; clone size: -; V gene: TRBV4-1; D gene: TRBD1; CDR3 protein: CASSQVSTGRSNQPQHF; CDR3 DNA: TGCGCCAGCAGCCAAGTGTCGACAGGGAGAAGCAATCAGCCCCAGCATTTT
J gene: TRBJ2-1; CDR3 length: 13; clone size: -; V gene: TRBV19; D gene: -; CDR3 protein: CASSHTTNNEQFF; CDR3 DNA: TGTGCCAGTAGCCATACTACAAACAATGAGCAGTTCTTC
J gene: TRBJ2-5; CDR3 length: 15; clone size: few; V gene: TRBV6-1; D gene: -; CDR3 protein: CASKLYPGPQETQYF; CDR3 DNA: TGTGCCAGCAAGCTGTATCCGGGACCACAAGAGACCCAGTACTTC
J gene: TRBJ2-7; CDR3 length: 12; clone size: -; V gene: TRBV4-1; D gene: TRBD2; CDR3 protein: CASRDSGSEQYF; CDR3 DNA: TGCGCCAGCAGGGATAGCGGGAGCGAGCAGTACTTC
J gene: TRBJ2-5; CDR3 length: 15; clone size: few; V gene: TRBV7-8; D gene: -; CDR3 protein: CASSLRRTLGETQYF; CDR3 DNA: TGTGCCAGCAGCTTACGACGGACTTTGGGAGAGACCCAGTACTTC
J gene: TRBJ2-1; CDR3 length: 13; clone size: -; V gene: TRBV7-9; D gene: TRBD2; CDR3 protein: CASSLAGGPEQFF; CDR3 DNA: TGTGCCAGCAGCTTAGCGGGAGGGCCCGAGCAGTTCTTC
J gene: TRBJ2-6; CDR3 length: 17; clone size: few; V gene: TRBV18; D gene: -; CDR3 protein: CASSPRGVNSGANVLTF; CDR3 DNA: TGTGCCAGCTCACCAAGGGGGGTCAACTCTGGGGCCAACGTCCTGACTTTC
J gene: TRBJ1-2; CDR3 length: 13; clone size: many; V gene: TRBV6-1; D gene: -; CDR3 protein: CASSLRQNYGYTF; CDR3 DNA: TGTGCCAGCAGTCTGCGACAGAACTATGGCTACACCTTC
J gene: TRBJ2-7; CDR3 length: 15; clone size: few; V gene: TRBV5-1; D gene: -; CDR3 protein: CASSLATEAPYEQYF; CDR3 DNA: TGCGCCAGCAGCTTGGCCACGGAGGCCCCCTACGAGCAGTACTTC
J gene: TRBJ2-1; CDR3 length: 18; clone size: -; V gene: TRBV29-1; D gene: TRBD2; CDR3 protein: CSVTVRGVWTSRNNEQFF; CDR3 DNA: TGCAGCGTTACTGTCCGGGGGGTATGGACTAGCAGGAACAATGAGCAGTTCTTC
J gene: TRBJ2-7; CDR3 length: 13; clone size: -; V gene: TRBV20-1; D gene: -; CDR3 protein: CSARVDRAYEQYF; CDR3 DNA: TGCAGTGCTAGAGTTGACAGAGCCTACGAGCAGTACTTC
J gene: TRBJ2-2; CDR3 length: 15; clone size: few; V gene: TRBV12-3/TRBV12-4; D gene: -; CDR3 protein: CASSLSAEGTGELFF; CDR3 DNA: TGTGCCAGCAGTTTAAGTGCCGAGGGCACCGGGGAGCTGTTTTTT
J gene: TRBJ1-1; CDR3 length: 13; clone size: -; V gene: TRBV9; D gene: -; CDR3 protein: CASSSYSGTEAFF; CDR3 DNA: TGTGCCAGCAGCTCCTACTCGGGAACTGAAGCTTTCTTT
J gene: TRBJ1-6; CDR3 length: 13; clone size: few; V gene: TRBV5-1; D gene: TRBD1; CDR3 protein: CASNQGGNSPLHF; CDR3 DNA: TGCGCCAGCAACCAGGGGGGAAATTCACCCCTCCACTTT
J gene: TRBJ2-2; CDR3 length: 13; clone size: few; V gene: TRBV14; D gene: -; CDR3 protein: CASSDRTTGELFF; CDR3 DNA: TGTGCCAGCAGCGACAGGACCACCGGGGAGCTGTTTTTT
J gene: TRBJ2-1; CDR3 length: 14; clone size: -; V gene: TRBV27; D gene: -; CDR3 protein: CASSFWRQGNEQFF; CDR3 DNA: TGTGCCAGCAGTTTCTGGCGGCAGGGCAATGAGCAGTTCTTC
J gene: TRBJ1-1; CDR3 length: 14; clone size: -; V gene: TRBV7-9; D gene: -; CDR3 protein: CASTLDLGGTEAFF; CDR3 DNA: TGTGCCAGCACTCTAGACTTAGGGGGGACTGAAGCTTTCTTT
J gene: TRBJ2-7; CDR3 length: 12; clone size: many; V gene: TRBV20-1; D gene: -; CDR3 protein: CSARRSSYEQYF; CDR3 DNA: TGCAGTGCTAGACGGAGCTCCTACGAGCAGTACTTC
J gene: TRBJ1-1; CDR3 length: 13; clone size: few; V gene: TRBV12-3/TRBV12-4; D gene: -; CDR3 protein: CASRSPGRAEAFF; CDR3 DNA: TGTGCCAGCAGATCCCCGGGGCGAGCTGAAGCTTTCTTT
J gene: TRBJ2-1; CDR3 length: 17; clone size: -; V gene: TRBV7-9; D gene: -; CDR3 protein: CASSDPGTLSSYNEQFF; CDR3 DNA: TGTGCCAGCAGCGACCCCGGGACTCTAAGCTCCTACAATGAGCAGTTCTTC
J gene: TRBJ1-2; CDR3 length: 15; clone size: few; V gene: TRBV5-1; D gene: TRBD1; CDR3 protein: CASSLEGASSLGYTF; CDR3 DNA: TGCGCCAGCAGCTTGGAGGGGGCGTCCAGTCTTGGCTACACCTTC
J gene: TRBJ1-1; CDR3 length: 13; clone size: few; V gene: TRBV5-1; D gene: TRBD1; CDR3 protein: CASSLDGTAEAFF; CDR3 DNA: TGCGCCAGCAGCTTGGACGGGACAGCTGAAGCTTTCTTT
J gene: TRBJ2-3; CDR3 length: 13; clone size: few; V gene: TRBV20-1; D gene: -; CDR3 protein: CSANLLLPDTQYF; CDR3 DNA: TGCAGTGCTAACCTACTCCTCCCAGATACGCAGTATTTT
J gene: TRBJ2-4; CDR3 length: 13; clone size: -; V gene: TRBV13; D gene: -; CDR3 protein: CASSQPGRNIQYF; CDR3 DNA: TGTGCCAGCAGCCAGCCGGGAAGAAACATTCAGTACTTC
J gene: TRBJ1-1; CDR3 length: 15; clone size: few; V gene: TRBV6-1; D gene: -; CDR3 protein: CASRGLGALNTEAFF; CDR3 DNA: TGTGCCAGCAGGGGATTAGGGGCGCTGAACACTGAAGCTTTCTTT
J gene: TRBJ2-7; CDR3 length: 11; clone size: -; V gene: TRBV12-5; D gene: -; CDR3 protein: CASGLIHEQYF; CDR3 DNA: TGTGCTAGTGGTTTGATCCACGAGCAGTACTTC
J gene: TRBJ2-1; CDR3 length: 15; clone size: -; V gene: TRBV25-1; D gene: -; CDR3 protein: CASHPSLSSYNEQFF; CDR3 DNA: TGTGCCAGCCACCCTAGCCTTAGCTCCTACAATGAGCAGTTCTTC
J gene: TRBJ2-5; CDR3 length: 15; clone size: -; V gene: TRBV24-1; D gene: -; CDR3 protein: CATSDSRHLQETQYF; CDR3 DNA: TGTGCCACCAGTGATTCCCGGCATCTCCAAGAGACCCAGTACTTC
J gene: TRBJ2-1; CDR3 length: 15; clone size: -; V gene: TRBV15; D gene: TRBD2; CDR3 protein: CATSRTSGIYNEQFF; CDR3 DNA: TGTGCCACCAGCAGAACTAGCGGGATATACAATGAGCAGTTCTTC
J gene: TRBJ2-7; CDR3 length: 13; clone size: -; V gene: TRBV12-3/TRBV12-4; D gene: -; CDR3 protein: CASRHRRLGEQYF; CDR3 DNA: TGTGCCAGTAGGCATCGGCGCTTGGGCGAGCAGTACTTC
J gene: TRBJ1-6; CDR3 length: 19; clone size: once; V gene: TRBV20-1; D gene: -; CDR3 protein: CSATDHSGTGSLPNSPLHF; CDR3 DNA: TGCAGTGCTACAGATCATTCCGGGACCGGGAGTCTTCCGAATTCACCCCTCCACTTT
J gene: TRBJ2-5; CDR3 length: 14; clone size: many; V gene: TRBV6-5; D gene: -; CDR3 protein: CASSYGTAQETQYF; CDR3 DNA: TGTGCCAGCAGTTACGGTACAGCCCAAGAGACCCAGTACTTC